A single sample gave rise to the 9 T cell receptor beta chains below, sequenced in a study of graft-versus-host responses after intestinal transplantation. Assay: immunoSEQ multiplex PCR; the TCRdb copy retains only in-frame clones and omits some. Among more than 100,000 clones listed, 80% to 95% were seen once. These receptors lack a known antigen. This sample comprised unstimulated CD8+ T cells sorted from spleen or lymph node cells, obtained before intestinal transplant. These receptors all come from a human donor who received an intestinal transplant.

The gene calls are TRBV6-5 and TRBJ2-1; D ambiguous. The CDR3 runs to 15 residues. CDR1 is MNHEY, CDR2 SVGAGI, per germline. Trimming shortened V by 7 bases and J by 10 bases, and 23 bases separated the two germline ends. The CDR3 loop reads CASTYGPATPREQFF. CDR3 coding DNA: TGTGCCAGCACCTATGGGCCTGCCACCCCTAGGGAGCAGTTCTTC.

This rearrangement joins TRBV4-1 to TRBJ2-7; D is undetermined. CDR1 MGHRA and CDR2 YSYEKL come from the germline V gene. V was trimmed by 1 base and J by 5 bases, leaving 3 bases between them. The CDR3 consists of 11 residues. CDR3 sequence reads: CASSQGNEQYF. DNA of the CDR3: TGCGCCAGCAGCCAAGGGAACGAGCAGTACTTC.

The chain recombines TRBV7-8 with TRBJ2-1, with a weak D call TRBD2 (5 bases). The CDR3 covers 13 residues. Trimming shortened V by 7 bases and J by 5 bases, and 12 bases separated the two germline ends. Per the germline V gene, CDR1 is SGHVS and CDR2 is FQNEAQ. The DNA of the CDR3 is TGTGCCAGCACCAGAGGGATCAACAATGAGCAGTTCTTC. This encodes CASTRGINNEQFF.

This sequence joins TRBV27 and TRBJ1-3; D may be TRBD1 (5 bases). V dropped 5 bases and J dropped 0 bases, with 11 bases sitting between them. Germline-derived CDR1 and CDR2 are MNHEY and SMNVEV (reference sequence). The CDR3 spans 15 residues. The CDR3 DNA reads TGTGCCAGCAGTACCGGGGCCAACTCTGGAAACACCATATATTTT. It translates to CASSTGANSGNTIYF.

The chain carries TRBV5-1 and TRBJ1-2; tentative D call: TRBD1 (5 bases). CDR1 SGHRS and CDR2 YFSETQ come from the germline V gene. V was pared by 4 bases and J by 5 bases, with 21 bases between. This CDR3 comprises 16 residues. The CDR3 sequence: CASSRGRGEREYGYTF. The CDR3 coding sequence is TGCGCCAGCAGCCGGGGACGTGGGGAGAGGGAATATGGCTACACCTTC.

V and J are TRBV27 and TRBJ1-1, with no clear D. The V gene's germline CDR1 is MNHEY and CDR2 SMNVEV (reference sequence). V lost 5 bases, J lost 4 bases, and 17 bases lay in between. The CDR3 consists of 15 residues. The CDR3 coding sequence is TGTGCCAGCAGTATCAAGGCCCCGACGGGCACTGAAGCTTTCTTT. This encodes CASSIKAPTGTEAFF.

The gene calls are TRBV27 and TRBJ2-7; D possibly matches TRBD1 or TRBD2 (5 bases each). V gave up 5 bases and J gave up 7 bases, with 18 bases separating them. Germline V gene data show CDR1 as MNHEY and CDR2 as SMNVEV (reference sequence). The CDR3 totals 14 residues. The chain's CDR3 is CASSLTGVWGEQYF. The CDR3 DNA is TGTGCCAGCAGTCTAACCGGGGTCTGGGGGGAGCAGTACTTC.

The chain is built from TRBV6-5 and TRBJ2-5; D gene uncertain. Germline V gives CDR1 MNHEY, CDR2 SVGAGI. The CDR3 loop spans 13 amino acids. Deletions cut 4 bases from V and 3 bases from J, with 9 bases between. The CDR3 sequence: CASSLGREETQYF. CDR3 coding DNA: TGTGCCAGCAGTTTAGGAAGGGAAGAGACCCAGTACTTC.

Here the CDR3 DNA reads TGTGCCAGCAGCTTGGTAGGTTTAGATCAGCCCCAGCATTTT. Its protein product is CASSLVGLDQPQHF. The V gene is TRBV5-5, the J gene TRBJ1-5, with D hard to call. Trimming stripped 0 bases from V and 5 bases from J, with 9 bases between. This CDR3 contains 14 residues. Per the germline V gene, CDR1 is SGHKS and CDR2 is YYEKEE (reference sequence).